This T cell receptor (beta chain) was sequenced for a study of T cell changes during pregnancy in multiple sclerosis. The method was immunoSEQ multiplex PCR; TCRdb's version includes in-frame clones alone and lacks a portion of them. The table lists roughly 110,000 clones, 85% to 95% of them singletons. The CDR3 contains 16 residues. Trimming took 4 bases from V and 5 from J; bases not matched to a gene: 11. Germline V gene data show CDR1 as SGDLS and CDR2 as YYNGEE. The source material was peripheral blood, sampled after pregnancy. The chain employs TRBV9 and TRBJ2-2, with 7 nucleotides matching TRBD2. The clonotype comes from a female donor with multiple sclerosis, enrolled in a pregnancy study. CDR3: CASSPHGGGETGELFF. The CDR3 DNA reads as TGTGCCAGCAGCCCTCACGGTGGGGGGGAAACCGGGGAGCTGTTTTTT.